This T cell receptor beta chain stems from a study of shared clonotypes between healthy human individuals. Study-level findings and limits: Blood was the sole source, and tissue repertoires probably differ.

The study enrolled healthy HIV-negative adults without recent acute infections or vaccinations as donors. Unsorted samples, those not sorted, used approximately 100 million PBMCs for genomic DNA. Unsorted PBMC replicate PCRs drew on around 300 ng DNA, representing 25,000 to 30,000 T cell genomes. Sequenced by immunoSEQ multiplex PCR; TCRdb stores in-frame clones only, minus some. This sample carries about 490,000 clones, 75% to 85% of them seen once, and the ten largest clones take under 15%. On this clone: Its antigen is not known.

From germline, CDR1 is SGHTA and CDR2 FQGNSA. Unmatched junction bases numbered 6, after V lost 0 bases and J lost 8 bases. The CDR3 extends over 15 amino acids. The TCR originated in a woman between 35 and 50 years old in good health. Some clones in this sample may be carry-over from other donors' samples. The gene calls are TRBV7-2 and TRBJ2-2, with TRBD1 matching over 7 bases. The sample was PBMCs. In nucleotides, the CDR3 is TGTGCCAGCAGCTTAGCGGAAGGGGGCAGGGGGGAGCTGTTTTTT. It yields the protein CASSLAEGGRGELFF.